The 27 T cell receptor beta chains given below trace back to one sample, sequenced in a study of human T cells and chemical hapten exposure. TCRdb recomputed calls from the RACE reads with MiXCR, one row per CDR3 protein. The data hold about 380,000 distinct CDR3 sequences, with roughly 6.3% observed a single time. The time point is: patch test 2, 6 weeks after DPC sensitization. The treatment: therapeutic diphenylcyclopropenone sensitization with weekly scalp DPC. Source: whole blood, taken in connection with sensitization to the hapten diphenylcyclopropenone (DPC). Source of these receptors: a woman under 30 with alopecia areata. Some clones in this sample may be carry-over from other donors' samples.

This chain connects TRBV6-5 to TRBJ1-4, with TRBD1 matching over 10 bases. CDR1 and CDR2 (germline): MNHEY, SVGAGI. The CDR3 sequence is 17 residues long. Trimming cost V 5 bases and J 5 bases; bases outside gene matches: 11. The CDR3 bases are TGTGCCAGCAGTAGACGGGACAGGGGTATCGGGAATGAAAAACTGTTTTTT. This codes for CASSRRDRGIGNEKLFF.

The V call is TRBV14, the J call TRBJ2-5; 8 bases fit TRBD2. CDR3 length: 15 residues. Germline CDR1 and CDR2: SGHDN and FVKESK. V gave up 3 bases and J gave up 4 bases; unmatched junction bases: 7. CDR3 DNA: TGTGCCAGCAGCCAGAGAAGCGGGGGTAGAGAGACCCAGTACTTC. Translated, it gives CASSQRSGGRETQYF. The full variable domain, in which reference TRBV14 and TRBJ2-5 provide the parts outside the CDR3, is EAGVTQFPSHSVIEKGQTVTLRCDPISGHDNLYWYRRVMGKEIKFLLHFVKESKQDESGMPNNRFLAERTGGTYSTLKVQPAELEDSGVYFCASSQRSGGRETQYFGPGTRLLVL.

Ten or more counts support this clonotype. The V call is TRBV4-3, the J call TRBJ1-1; no reliable D call. The length of the CDR3 is 14 residues. Trimming left V 4 bases short and J 3 bases short, with 12 bases between. Germline V gene sequence: CDR1 LGHNA, CDR2 YSLEER. The CDR3 sequence is CASSPSSRDTEAFF. The CDR3 DNA reads as TGCGCCAGCAGCCCGAGTAGTAGGGACACTGAAGCTTTCTTT.

There are a few counts of this clonotype. The rearrangement uses TRBV4-3 and TRBJ2-5; 7 bases match TRBD1. The V gene's germline CDR1 is LGHNA and CDR2 YSLEER. The CDR3 extends over 12 amino acids. J was trimmed by 9 bases and V by 0 bases; bases with no gene match: 1. Here the CDR3 DNA reads TGCGCCAGCAGCCAAGACACAGGGGCCCAGTACTTC. As protein: CASSQDTGAQYF.

This clonotype appeared many times. This chain uses TRBV18 with TRBJ1-3, with 8 bases that match TRBD1. The CDR3 sequence is 14 residues long. Germline loops: CDR1 KGHSH, CDR2 LQKENI. V was pared by 6 bases and J by 2 bases, with 3 bases of the junction left unmatched. In DNA, the CDR3 is TGTGCCAGCTCTCAGGACAGGGCTGGAAACACCATATATTTT. Its translation: CASSQDRAGNTIYF.

This clonotype was found many times. This rearrangement joins TRBV3-1 to TRBJ1-3, with D unresolved. The V and J ends lost 4 bases and 6 bases respectively, with 13 bases between them. Germline V gene sequence: CDR1 LGHDT, CDR2 YNNKEL (reference sequence). The CDR3 loop spans 14 amino acids. CDR3 sequence: CASSRTSAVNTIYF. The CDR3 coding sequence is TGTGCCAGCAGCCGAACGTCCGCCGTAAACACCATATATTTT.

The rearrangement uses TRBV29-1 and TRBJ2-1; possibly TRBD2 for D (8 bases). V lost 5 bases, J lost 7 bases, and 18 bases lay in between. Germline loops: CDR1 SQVTM, CDR2 ANQGSEA. The length of the CDR3 is 14 residues. CDR3 amino acids: CSVLGRGRWNEQFF. The CDR3 bases are TGCAGCGTTCTCGGGAGGGGGCGATGGAATGAGCAGTTCTTC.

This clonotype was seen many times. This rearrangement joins TRBV10-3 to TRBJ2-3; 10 bases are shared with TRBD1. Per the germline V gene, CDR1 is ENHRY and CDR2 is SYGVKD. The ends lost 0 bases at V and 5 bases at J; junction bases unmatched: 11. The CDR3 has 18 residues. The CDR3 DNA sequence: TGTGCCATCAGTGAGTCAATTACGGGACAGGGGAGCGTAGATACGCAGTATTTT. The encoded protein is CAISESITGQGSVDTQYF.

This clonotype was picked up a small number of times. The chain uses TRBV28 and TRBJ1-2; possible D gene TRBD1, 5 bases. Germline V gene sequence: CDR1 MDHEN, CDR2 SYDVKM. V dropped 6 bases and J dropped 4 bases, with 21 bases sitting between them. The CDR3 extends over 16 amino acids. The CDR3 DNA reads as TGTGCCAGCAGGTATAGCTCCGGGACGTTCTTCTATGGCTACACCTTC. It codes for CASRYSSGTFFYGYTF.

V gene TRBV2 combines with J gene TRBJ2-3; possible D gene TRBD2, 6 bases. The CDR3 length is 14 residues. The V and J ends lost 9 bases and 0 bases respectively, with 13 bases between them. Per the germline V gene, CDR1 is SNHLY and CDR2 is FYNNEI. For the CDR3, the DNA is TGTGCCAGGTCCCGGGACTCTAGCACAGATACGCAGTATTTT. Protein product: CARSRDSSTDTQYF.

This clonotype has ten or more counts. V gene TRBV18 combines with J gene TRBJ1-1; 7 bases are a match to TRBD1. Per germline, CDR1 KGHSH and CDR2 LQKENI. The CDR3 is made up of 15 amino acids. The ends lost 0 bases at V and 1 base at J; junction bases unmatched: 2. CDR3 nucleotides: TGTGCCAGCTCACCACCGAAGGGGGCGAACACTGAAGCTTTCTTT. Translated, it gives CASSPPKGANTEAFF.

This clonotype was counted a few times. The chain combines TRBV6-6 with TRBJ2-1, with D perhaps matching TRBD1 (6 bases). The length of the CDR3 is 16 residues. V lost 7 bases and J lost 0, with 16 bases in between. Per germline, CDR1 MNHNY and CDR2 SVGAGI (reference sequence). The CDR3 here is CASNTPDRSSYNEQFF. The CDR3 DNA is TGTGCCAGCAATACTCCGGACAGAAGCTCCTACAATGAGCAGTTCTTC.

This clonotype occurred many times. The chain has TRBV20-1 and TRBJ1-1; the match to TRBD1 covers 8 bases. Germline V gene data show CDR1 as DFQATT and CDR2 as SNEGSKA (reference sequence). The CDR3 totals 13 residues. V lost 3 bases and J lost 1; bases outside the gene matches: 1. DNA of the CDR3: TGCAGTGCTAGTCAGGGGGCGAACACTGAAGCTTTCTTT. Residues: CSASQGANTEAFF.

There are many counts of this clonotype. The CDR3 coding sequence is TGCAGCGTTGAAGAGGTGGGGAGGGGGTATGGCTACACCTTC. It specifies CSVEEVGRGYGYTF. The J gene is TRBJ1-2, the V gene TRBV29-1; perhaps TRBD1 as D (6 bases). The germline gives CDR1 SQVTM, CDR2 ANQGSEA. The CDR3 contains 14 residues. The germline V and J ends were trimmed by 0 bases and 5 bases, with 13 bases remaining between them. The full variable domain, in which reference TRBV29-1 and TRBJ1-2 provide the parts outside the CDR3, is SAVISQKPSRDICQRGTSLTIQCQVDSQVTMMFWYRQQPGQSLTLIATANQGSEATYESGFVIDKFPISRPNLTFSTLTVSNMSPEDSSIYLCSVEEVGRGYGYTFGSGTRLTVV.

This clonotype has a count of ten or more. This chain joins TRBV29-1 and TRBJ1-3; D gene ambiguous. Trimming took off 3 bases at V and 0 bases at J, with 6 bases between the two ends. The CDR3 totals 13 residues. Per germline, CDR1 SQVTM and CDR2 ANQGSEA. CDR3 DNA: TGCAGCGTTGATTGGGGCTCTGGAAACACCATATATTTT. Amino acids: CSVDWGSGNTIYF.

This clonotype was picked up a small number of times. The V gene is TRBV6-1, the J gene TRBJ1-3, with TRBD1 matching 9 bases. The ends lost 4 bases at V and 1 base at J; junction bases unmatched: 11. The CDR3 has 18 amino acids. Germline loops: CDR1 MNHNS, CDR2 SASEGT. The CDR3 reads CASSGRQGGYYSGNTIYF. As DNA, the CDR3 is TGTGCCAGCAGTGGCCGACAGGGGGGCTACTATTCTGGAAACACCATATATTTT.

The rearrangement uses TRBV12-3 or TRBV12-4 and TRBJ2-7; D remains unclear. Trimming shortened V by 1 base and J by 0 bases, and 10 bases separated the two germline ends. The CDR3 has 15 residues. Here the CDR3 DNA reads TGTGCCAGCAGTTTAGAGGGATATAGCTCCTACGAGCAGTACTTC. As protein: CASSLEGYSSYEQYF.

The chain recombines TRBV7-9 with TRBJ2-3; 7 bases are a match to TRBD2. The CDR3 is 14 residues long. V was clipped by 6 bases and J by 6 bases; unmatched bases: 9. The V gene's germline CDR1 is SEHNR and CDR2 FQNEAQ (reference sequence). Here the CDR3 DNA reads TGTGCCAGCAGTCTAGCGGTGGGTTTGGATACGCAGTATTTT. Protein: CASSLAVGLDTQYF.

The chain employs TRBV3-1 and TRBJ1-2; no definite D call. Trimming removed 2 bases from V and 1 base from J, with 8 bases in between. Germline CDR1 LGHDT, CDR2 YNNKEL (reference sequence). The CDR3 length is 14 residues. Written as DNA, the CDR3 is TGTGCCAGCAGCCAACCGGACGGTAACTATGGCTACACCTTC. Translating it yields CASSQPDGNYGYTF.

CDR3 bases: TGTGCCAGCAGTTTACTTAGTCCGGGGGGGGAAAAACTGTTTTTT. Amino acids: CASSLLSPGGEKLFF. The chain carries TRBV12-3 or TRBV12-4 and TRBJ1-4; TRBD1 is a possible D gene (5 bases). This CDR3 has 15 residues. V was shortened by 2 bases and J by 8 bases, with 15 bases between the two germline ends.

The V and J genes are TRBV7-9 and TRBJ2-7; D possibly corresponds to TRBD2 (6 bases). In germline, CDR1 is SEHNR, CDR2 FQNEAQ (reference sequence). The germline V and J ends were trimmed by 2 bases and 3 bases, with 20 bases remaining between them. The CDR3 has 17 residues. Here the CDR3 DNA reads TGTGCCAGCAGCTTACCCGGGACGACTCCGGGAGTCTACGAGCAGTACTTC. Translating it yields CASSLPGTTPGVYEQYF.

This clonotype has ten or more counts. The rearrangement uses TRBV2 and TRBJ1-6; no definite D call. With 7 bases removed from V and 0 bases from J, the gap between germline ends came to 7 bases. This CDR3 has 14 residues. Germline loops: CDR1 SNHLY, CDR2 FYNNEI. CDR3 protein: CASTGSSYNSPLHF. The CDR3 DNA sequence: TGTGCCAGCACTGGGAGCTCCTATAATTCACCCCTCCACTTT.

This clonotype was seen at least ten times. V gene TRBV7-2 combines with J gene TRBJ1-2; D is uncertain. The CDR3 has 12 residues. Germline V gene sequence: CDR1 SGHTA, CDR2 FQGNSA. Trimming took 1 base from V and 8 from J, leaving 8 bases between them. CDR3 DNA: TGTGCCAGCAGCTTAGAGGGATGGGGCTACACCTTC. This gives the protein CASSLEGWGYTF.

V is TRBV15 and J is TRBJ2-3; D remains ambiguous. Between the trimmed V and J ends, which lost 3 bases and 2 bases, there was a span of 12 bases. Germline lookup yields CDR1 LNHNV and CDR2 YYDKDF (reference sequence). CDR3 size: 15 residues. The CDR3 DNA follows: TGTGCCACCAGCAGCAGTCTAGGGCCCACAGATACGCAGTATTTT. Translating gives CATSSSLGPTDTQYF.

The sample holds many counts of this clonotype. The chain couples TRBV28 to TRBJ2-7, with 12 bases matching TRBD2. This CDR3 spans 17 amino acids. Germline values: CDR1 MDHEN, CDR2 SYDVKM. V lost 0 bases to trimming and J lost 0 bases; unmatched junction nucleotides: 3. CDR3 nucleotide sequence: TGTGCCAGCAGTTTATGGACTAGCGGGGGTGCCTCCTACGAGCAGTACTTC. Translated: CASSLWTSGGASYEQYF.

This clonotype was observed a handful of times. The V call is TRBV5-1, the J call TRBJ2-3; TRBD1 matches 7 bases. V lost 4 bases, J lost 1 base, and 6 bases stayed unmatched. The germline CDR1 and CDR2 sequences are SGHRS and YFSETQ. The CDR3 runs to 15 residues. The CDR3 region is CASSIQGPGTDTQYF. Here the CDR3 DNA reads TGCGCCAGCAGCATACAGGGGCCGGGCACAGATACGCAGTATTTT.

J is TRBJ2-1 and V is TRBV7-2; 7 bases fit TRBD2. CDR1 is SGHTA and CDR2 is FQGNSA in the germline V gene. There are 13 residues in the CDR3. V trimming: 4 bases; J trimming: 9 bases; junction bases outside the gene matches: 6. The CDR3 reads CASSSPWGGEQFF. DNA of the CDR3: TGTGCCAGCAGCTCGCCCTGGGGGGGTGAGCAGTTCTTC.